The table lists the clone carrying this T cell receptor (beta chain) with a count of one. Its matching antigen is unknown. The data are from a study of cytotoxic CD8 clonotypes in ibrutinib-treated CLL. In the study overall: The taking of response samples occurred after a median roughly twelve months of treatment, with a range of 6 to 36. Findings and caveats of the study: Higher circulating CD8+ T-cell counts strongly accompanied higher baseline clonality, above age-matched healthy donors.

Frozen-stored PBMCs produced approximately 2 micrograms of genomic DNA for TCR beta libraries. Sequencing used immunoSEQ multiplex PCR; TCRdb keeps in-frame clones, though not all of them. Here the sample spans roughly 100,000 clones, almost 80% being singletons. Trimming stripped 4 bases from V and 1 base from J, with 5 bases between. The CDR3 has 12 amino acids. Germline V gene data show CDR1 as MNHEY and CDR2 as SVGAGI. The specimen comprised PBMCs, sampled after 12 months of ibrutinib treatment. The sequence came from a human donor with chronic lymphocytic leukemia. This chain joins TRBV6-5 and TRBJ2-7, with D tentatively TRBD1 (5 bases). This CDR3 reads CASSSGSYEQYF. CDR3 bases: TGTGCCAGCAGTTCAGGGTCCTACGAGCAGTACTTC.